This T cell receptor beta chain was identified in a study of T cells in Graves' hyperthyroidism and ophthalmopathy. Study-wide results and caveats: Blood samples included most of the expanded thyroid clonotypes exceeding 0.001.

More than 9.5 ml fresh peripheral blood yielded the PBMCs. V gave up 3 bases and J gave up 2 bases, with 8 bases separating them. The CDR3 has 14 amino acids. Germline CDR1 and CDR2: SGDLS and YYNGEE. Amplification yielded TCR beta CDR3 regions, with RNA transcripts as the source. During a first-round RT-PCR of the TCR CDR3, the HTBI primer set was used. TCRdb processed the multiplex PCR reads anew with MiXCR; each CDR3 protein has one entry. The sample consists of approximately 400,000 distinct CDR3 sequences, just under 15% of them appearing once. Only a few counts were recorded for this clonotype. The antigen remains unidentified.

The genes are TRBV9 and TRBJ2-2, with D perhaps matching TRBD1 (6 bases). Sequencing was done on a sample of blood. The sequence derives from a woman younger than 45 with Graves' hyperthyroidism. This CDR3 reads CASSAQGNTGELFF. The CDR3 region has the DNA TGTGCCAGCAGCGCACAGGGAAACACCGGGGAGCTGTTTTTT. Filled out from reference TRBV9 and TRBJ2-2, the complete variable domain reads DSGVTQTPKHLITATGQRVTLRCSPRSGDLSVYWYQQSLDQGLQFLIQYYNGEERAKGNILERFSAQQFPDLHSELNLSSLELGDSALYFCASSAQGNTGELFFGEGSRLTVL.